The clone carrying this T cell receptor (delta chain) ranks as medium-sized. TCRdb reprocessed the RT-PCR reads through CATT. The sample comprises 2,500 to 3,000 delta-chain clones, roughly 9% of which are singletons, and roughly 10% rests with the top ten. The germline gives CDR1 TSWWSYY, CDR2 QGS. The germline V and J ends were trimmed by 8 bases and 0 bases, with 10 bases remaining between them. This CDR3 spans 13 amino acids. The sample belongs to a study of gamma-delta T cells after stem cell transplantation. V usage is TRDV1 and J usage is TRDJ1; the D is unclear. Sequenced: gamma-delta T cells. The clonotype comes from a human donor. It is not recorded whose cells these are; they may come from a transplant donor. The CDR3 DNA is TGTGCTCTTCTAGGAGGAGACACCGATAAACTCATCTTT. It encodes CALLGGDTDKLIF.